Presented here are 15 T cell receptor beta chains from one specimen sequenced in a study of T cells after yellow fever vaccination. Each CDR3 protein gets one entry after TCRdb re-called the 5' RACE reads with MiXCR. The sample lists tens of thousands of distinct CDR3 sequences, around 7% seen once, with around a third in the top ten. This specimen was CD8+ T cells sorted from PBMCs, taken 5 days after the first yellow fever vaccination. These receptors were taken from a man aged 18 to 29 who received the YFV17D yellow fever vaccine.

This clonotype was recorded at least ten times. The genes are TRBV12-3 or TRBV12-4 and TRBJ2-1, with D possibly TRBD2 on 6 matching bases. The germline V and J ends were trimmed by 5 bases and 2 bases, with 16 bases remaining between them. The CDR3 is 16 amino acids. The CDR3, as DNA: TGTGCCAGCAGTGTGAAGGGTAGCGGAGCCTACAATGAGCAGTTCTTC. This codes for CASSVKGSGAYNEQFF.

This clonotype has only a few counts. V usage is TRBV6-2 or TRBV6-3 and J usage is TRBJ1-6, with D possibly being TRBD1 (6 bases). Trimming took 6 bases from V and 8 from J, leaving 20 bases between them. The CDR3 sequence is 16 residues long. Per the germline V gene, CDR1 is MNHEY and CDR2 is SVGEGT. CDR3 region: CASSPPAGTKDSPLHF. DNA of the CDR3: TGTGCCAGCAGCCCCCCCGCCGGGACAAAGGATTCACCCCTCCACTTT.

This clonotype was found many times. The chain joins TRBV28 to TRBJ2-1; maybe TRBD2 (5 bases). Germline V lookup: CDR1 MDHEN, CDR2 SYDVKM. With 2 bases removed from V and 6 bases from J, the gap between germline ends came to 11 bases. This CDR3 has 14 residues. CDR3 region: CASSLQTGINEQFF. DNA for the CDR3: TGTGCCAGCAGTTTACAGACGGGAATCAATGAGCAGTTCTTC.

This clonotype was counted many times. The chain combines TRBV4-1 with TRBJ1-1; perhaps TRBD1 as D (5 bases). The V gene's germline CDR1 is MGHRA and CDR2 YSYEKL. Between the trimmed V and J ends, which lost 1 base and 7 bases, there was a span of 19 bases. CDR3 size: 16 residues. CDR3 nucleotide sequence: TGCGCCAGCAGCCAAGTAACCCCCTGGCAGGGTGGTGAAGCTTTCTTT. Translating gives CASSQVTPWQGGEAFF.

This clonotype was recorded a few times. The CDR3 loop reads CASSSGTDYEQYF. CDR3 DNA sequence: TGTGCCAGCAGCTCTGGGACTGACTACGAGCAGTACTTC. V is TRBV7-2 and J is TRBJ2-7, with D possibly TRBD2 on 6 matching bases. The V gene's germline CDR1 is SGHTA and CDR2 FQGNSA. The CDR3 runs 13 residues. V was clipped by 4 bases and J by 3 bases, with 10 bases between them. The complete variable domain, with remaining parts taken from reference TRBV7-2 and TRBJ2-7, reads GAGVSQSPSNKVTEKGKDVELRCDPISGHTALYWYRQSLGQGLEFLIYFQGNSAPDKSGLPSDRFSAERTGGSVSTLTIQRTQQEDSAVYLCASSSGTDYEQYFGPGTRLTVT.

This clonotype was counted only a few times. V is TRBV29-1 and J is TRBJ2-3; 13 nucleotides agree with TRBD2. J lost 2 bases, V lost 6 bases, and 5 bases had no gene match. From germline, CDR1 is SQVTM and CDR2 ANQGSEA. This CDR3 is built from 15 residues. CDR3 nucleotide sequence: TGCAGCGTCCCGGGACTAGCGGGACCCACAGATACGCAGTATTTT. Its protein product is CSVPGLAGPTDTQYF.

This clonotype was picked up many times. As DNA, the CDR3 is TGCGCCAGCAGCTTCAATCCGGGGGCTCAAGAGACCCAGTACTTC. It codes for CASSFNPGAQETQYF. This chain uses TRBV4-1 with TRBJ2-5; D could derive from TRBD1 or TRBD2 (6 bases each). Germline loops: CDR1 MGHRA, CDR2 YSYEKL. The CDR3 loop spans 15 amino acids. V lost 5 bases and J lost 2, with 15 bases in between.

The gene calls are TRBV4-3 and TRBJ2-3; the D gene is possibly TRBD1 (5 bases). The CDR3 is 15 amino acids. The V end lost 1 base, the J end lost 4 bases, and 12 bases lay between the germline ends. CDR1 is LGHNA and CDR2 is YSLEER in the germline V gene. As DNA, the CDR3 is TGCGCCAGCAGCCAAGGAGATGGGGCCGCAGATACGCAGTATTTT. Protein: CASSQGDGAADTQYF.

This clonotype came up many times. The chain links TRBV6-5 to TRBJ2-3; 10 positions match TRBD2. The V gene end was trimmed by 2 bases and the J gene end by 4 bases; junction bases not matched to a gene: 9. This CDR3 has 17 amino acids. Germline V CDR1 and CDR2: MNHEY, SVGAGI. CDR3 in DNA: TGTGCCAGCAGTTACCGCCCTAGCGGGGGTTCACCAGATACGCAGTATTTT. Translating gives CASSYRPSGGSPDTQYF.

This clonotype was detected ten times or more. The V and J genes are TRBV6-1 and TRBJ1-1, with TRBD1 matching over 10 bases. This CDR3 has 14 amino acids. With V trimmed by 8 bases and J by 4 bases, 7 bases remained unmatched. Germline CDR1 and CDR2: MNHNS and SASEGT. DNA of the CDR3: TGTGCCAGCGCGGACAGGGGGTACCGCACTGAAGCTTTCTTT. It yields the protein CASADRGYRTEAFF.

The chain uses TRBV29-1 and TRBJ1-1; D is unresolved. The length of the CDR3 is 13 residues. The V gene's germline CDR1 is SQVTM and CDR2 ANQGSEA. V lost 5 bases to trimming and J lost 1 base, with 11 bases between them. CDR3 residues: CSVRGIRNTEAFF. The CDR3 DNA reads as TGCAGCGTTCGGGGAATCAGGAACACTGAAGCTTTCTTT.

This clonotype has a count of ten or more. The chain employs TRBV7-2 and TRBJ2-3; possible D gene TRBD2, 7 bases. This CDR3 has 15 amino acids. The V and J ends lost 2 bases and 4 bases respectively, with 13 bases between them. Germline V gives CDR1 SGHTA, CDR2 FQGNSA. The CDR3 loop reads CASSLWGGPADTQYF. Here the CDR3 DNA reads TGTGCCAGCAGCTTATGGGGGGGCCCCGCAGATACGCAGTATTTT. Full variable domain (missing parts from reference TRBV7-2 and TRBJ2-3): GAGVSQSPSNKVTEKGKDVELRCDPISGHTALYWYRQSLGQGLEFLIYFQGNSAPDKSGLPSDRFSAERTGGSVSTLTIQRTQQEDSAVYLCASSLWGGPADTQYFGPGTRLTVL.

This clonotype was seen many times. This sequence joins TRBV6-1 and TRBJ2-1, with D tentatively TRBD2 (6 bases). The V gene's germline CDR1 is MNHNS and CDR2 SASEGT. The CDR3 is 17 residues long. V gave up 1 base and J gave up 6 bases, with 19 bases separating them. The CDR3 DNA is TGTGCCAGCAGTGAAGGGTACGGCGGGGAAACCGGCAATGAGCAGTTCTTC. This encodes CASSEGYGGETGNEQFF.

This chain connects TRBV11-3 to TRBJ2-5; D call uncertain. Germline V gene sequence: CDR1 SGHNT, CDR2 YENEEA. The CDR3 contains 15 residues. Deletions cut 0 bases from V and 2 bases from J, with 10 bases between. The CDR3 nucleotides read TGTGCCAGCAGCTTAGATCGCGACCCTCAAGAGACCCAGTACTTC. It codes for CASSLDRDPQETQYF.

J is TRBJ1-2 and V is TRBV4-3; D unresolved. V lost 0 bases to trimming and J lost 5 bases, with 16 bases between them. Germline V gives CDR1 LGHNA, CDR2 YSLEER. The CDR3 spans 16 residues. CDR3 sequence: CASSQDEGGSPYGYTF. DNA of the CDR3: TGCGCCAGCAGCCAAGATGAGGGCGGGAGCCCTTATGGCTACACCTTC.